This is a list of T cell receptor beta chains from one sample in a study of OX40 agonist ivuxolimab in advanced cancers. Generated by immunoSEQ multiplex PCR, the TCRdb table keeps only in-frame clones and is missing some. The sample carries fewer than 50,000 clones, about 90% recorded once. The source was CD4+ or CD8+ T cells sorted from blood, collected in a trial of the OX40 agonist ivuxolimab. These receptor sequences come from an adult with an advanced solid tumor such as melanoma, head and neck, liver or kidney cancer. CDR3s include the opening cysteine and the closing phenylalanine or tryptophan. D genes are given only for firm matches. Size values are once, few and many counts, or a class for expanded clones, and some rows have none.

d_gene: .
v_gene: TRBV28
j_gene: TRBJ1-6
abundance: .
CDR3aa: CASSPDRPDSPLHF
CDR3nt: TGTGCCAGCAGTCCTGACAGACCCGATTCACCCCTCCACTTT

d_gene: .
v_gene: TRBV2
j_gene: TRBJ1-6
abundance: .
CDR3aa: CASIPTGSSYNSPLHF
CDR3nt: TGTGCCAGCATCCCGACGGGGAGCTCCTATAATTCACCCCTCCACTTT

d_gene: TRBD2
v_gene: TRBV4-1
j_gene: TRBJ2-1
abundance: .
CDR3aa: CASSQDVGTSAYNEQFF
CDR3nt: TGCGCCAGCAGCCAAGATGTAGGGACTAGCGCATACAATGAGCAGTTCTTC

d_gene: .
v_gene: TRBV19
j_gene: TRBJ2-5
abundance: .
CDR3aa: CASSPRDSQETQYF
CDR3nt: TGTGCCAGTAGTCCCAGGGACTCACAAGAGACCCAGTACTTC

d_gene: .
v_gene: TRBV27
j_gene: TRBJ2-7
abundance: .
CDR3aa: CASSLAGPLYEQYF
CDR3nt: TGTGCCAGCAGTTTGGCGGGGCCCCTCTACGAGCAGTACTTC

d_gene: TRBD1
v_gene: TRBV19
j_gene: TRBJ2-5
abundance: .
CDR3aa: CASSLSPTGWETQYF
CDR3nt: TGTGCCAGTAGTCTCTCTCCGACAGGGTGGGAGACCCAGTACTTC

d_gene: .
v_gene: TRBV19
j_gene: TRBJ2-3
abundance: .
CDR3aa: CASSIKARPSTDTQYF
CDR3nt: TGTGCCAGTAGTATAAAAGCGCGACCTAGCACAGATACGCAGTATTTT

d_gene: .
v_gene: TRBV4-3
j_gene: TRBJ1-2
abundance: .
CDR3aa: CASSQGGAYGYTF
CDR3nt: TGCGCCAGCAGCCAGGGGGGAGCCTATGGCTACACCTTC

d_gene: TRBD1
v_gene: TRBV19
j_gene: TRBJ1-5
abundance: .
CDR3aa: CASSIEGQGGRPQHF
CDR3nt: TGTGCCAGTAGTATAGAGGGACAGGGTGGCCGGCCCCAGCATTTT

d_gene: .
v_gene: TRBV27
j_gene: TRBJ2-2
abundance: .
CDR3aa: CASRVGSGTGELFF
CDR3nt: TGTGCCAGCAGGGTAGGGAGCGGGACCGGGGAGCTGTTTTTT

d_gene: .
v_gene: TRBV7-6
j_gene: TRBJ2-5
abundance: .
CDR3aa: CASSSVTLEETQYF
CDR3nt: TGTGCCAGCAGTTCTGTGACGCTAGAAGAGACCCAGTACTTC

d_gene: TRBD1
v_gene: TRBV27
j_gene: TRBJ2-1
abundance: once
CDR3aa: CASSLGTGDPYNEQFF
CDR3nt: TGTGCCAGCAGTTTAGGGACAGGGGACCCCTACAATGAGCAGTTCTTC

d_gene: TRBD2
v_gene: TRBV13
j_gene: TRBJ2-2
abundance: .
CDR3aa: CASSQRGAGELFF
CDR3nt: TGTGCCAGCAGCCAGCGGGGAGCCGGGGAGCTGTTTTTT

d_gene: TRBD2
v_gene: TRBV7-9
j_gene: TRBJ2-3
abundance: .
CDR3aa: CASRLAGGPGADTQYF
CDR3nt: TGTGCCAGCAGACTAGCGGGAGGGCCAGGCGCAGATACGCAGTATTTT

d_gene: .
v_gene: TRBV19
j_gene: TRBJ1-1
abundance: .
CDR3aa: CASRDGGRTEAFF
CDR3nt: TGTGCCAGTAGGGACGGGGGGCGAACTGAAGCTTTCTTT

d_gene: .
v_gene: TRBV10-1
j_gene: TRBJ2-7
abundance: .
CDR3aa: CASSDQGTHEQYF
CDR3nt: TGCGCCAGCAGTGACCAGGGGACCCACGAGCAGTACTTC

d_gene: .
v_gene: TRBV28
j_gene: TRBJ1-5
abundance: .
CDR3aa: CASSRGVRQPQHF
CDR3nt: TGTGCCAGCAGTAGGGGGGTTCGTCAGCCCCAGCATTTT

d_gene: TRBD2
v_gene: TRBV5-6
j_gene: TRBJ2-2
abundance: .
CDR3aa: CASSLGPFLAGARELFF
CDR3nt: TGTGCCAGCAGCTTAGGCCCGTTTCTAGCGGGAGCTAGGGAGCTGTTTTTT

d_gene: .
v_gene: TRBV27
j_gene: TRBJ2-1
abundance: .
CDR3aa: CASSLALQNHEQFF
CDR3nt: TGTGCCAGCAGTTTAGCTCTTCAGAACCATGAGCAGTTCTTC

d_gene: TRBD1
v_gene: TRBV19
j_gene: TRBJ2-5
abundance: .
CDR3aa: CASSSLPGQEETQYF
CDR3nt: TGTGCCAGTAGTTCTCTCCCGGGACAGGAGGAGACCCAGTACTTC

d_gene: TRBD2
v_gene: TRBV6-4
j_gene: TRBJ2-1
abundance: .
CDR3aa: CASSEGGSGANEQFF
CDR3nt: TGTGCCAGCAGTGAAGGGGGTAGCGGGGCCAATGAGCAGTTCTTC

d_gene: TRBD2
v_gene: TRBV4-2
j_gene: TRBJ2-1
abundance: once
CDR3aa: CASGLLGSGRNNEQFF
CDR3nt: TGTGCCAGCGGGCTATTAGGCAGCGGGAGGAACAATGAGCAGTTCTTC

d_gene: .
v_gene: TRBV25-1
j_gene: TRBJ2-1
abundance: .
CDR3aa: CASRGSAEQFF
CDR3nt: TGTGCCAGCAGGGGTTCAGCTGAGCAGTTCTTC

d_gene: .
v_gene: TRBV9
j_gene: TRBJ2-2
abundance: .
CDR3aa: CASRGGHPGELFF
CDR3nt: TGTGCCAGCAGAGGGGGGCATCCCGGGGAGCTGTTTTTT

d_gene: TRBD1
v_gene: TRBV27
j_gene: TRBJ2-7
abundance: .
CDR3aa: CASIDTGTGNYEQYF
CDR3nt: TGTGCCAGCATTGATACCGGGACAGGGAACTACGAGCAGTACTTC

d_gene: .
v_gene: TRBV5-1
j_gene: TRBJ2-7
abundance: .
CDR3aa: CASSLGVAYEQYF
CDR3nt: TGCGCCAGCAGCTTGGGGGTGGCGTACGAGCAGTACTTC

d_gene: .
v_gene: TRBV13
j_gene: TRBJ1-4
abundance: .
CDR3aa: CASSPQEAMEEKLFF
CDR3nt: TGTGCCAGCAGTCCTCAGGAAGCCATGGAGGAAAAACTGTTTTTT

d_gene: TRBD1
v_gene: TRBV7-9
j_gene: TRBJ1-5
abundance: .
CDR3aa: CASSTGENQPQHF
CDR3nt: TGTGCCAGCAGCACAGGGGAGAATCAGCCCCAGCATTTT

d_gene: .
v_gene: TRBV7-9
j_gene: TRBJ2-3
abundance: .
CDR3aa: CASSLLAETDTQYF
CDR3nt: TGTGCCAGCAGCTTACTAGCAGAGACAGATACGCAGTATTTT

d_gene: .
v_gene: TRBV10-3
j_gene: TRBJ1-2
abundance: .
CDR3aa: CAISEFNRAGEVYGYTF
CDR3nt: TGTGCCATCAGTGAGTTTAACCGGGCAGGGGAAGTTTATGGCTACACCTTC

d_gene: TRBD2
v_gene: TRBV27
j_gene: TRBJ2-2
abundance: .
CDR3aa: CASSLAAGGPWTGELFF
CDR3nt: TGTGCCAGCAGTTTGGCAGCGGGAGGGCCGTGGACCGGGGAGCTGTTTTTT

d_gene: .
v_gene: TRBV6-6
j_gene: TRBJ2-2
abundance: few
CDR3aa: CASSVTGELFF
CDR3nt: TGTGCCAGCAGTGTAACCGGGGAGCTGTTTTTT

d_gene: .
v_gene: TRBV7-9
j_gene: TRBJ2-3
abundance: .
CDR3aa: CASRPTSHPSDTQYF
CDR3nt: TGTGCCAGCAGACCCACGAGCCACCCCTCAGATACGCAGTATTTT

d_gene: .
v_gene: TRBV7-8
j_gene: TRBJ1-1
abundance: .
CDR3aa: CASSFGGGTEAFF
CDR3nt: TGTGCCAGCAGCTTCGGGGGGGGGACTGAAGCTTTCTTT

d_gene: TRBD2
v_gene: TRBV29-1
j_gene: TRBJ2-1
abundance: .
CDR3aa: CSVGVAGVYEQFF
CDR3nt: TGCAGCGTTGGGGTAGCGGGAGTATATGAGCAGTTCTTC

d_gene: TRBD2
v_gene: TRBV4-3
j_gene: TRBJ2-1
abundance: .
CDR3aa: CASSQVAGVPNREQFF
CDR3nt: TGCGCCAGCAGCCAAGTAGCGGGAGTCCCCAATAGGGAGCAGTTCTTC

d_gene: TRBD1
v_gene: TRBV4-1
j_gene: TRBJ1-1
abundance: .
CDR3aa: CASSQVGQGSTEAFF
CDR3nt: TGCGCCAGCAGCCAAGTCGGACAGGGGAGCACTGAAGCTTTCTTT

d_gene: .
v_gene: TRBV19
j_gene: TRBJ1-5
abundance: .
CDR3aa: CASSQAVSNQPQHF
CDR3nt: TGTGCCAGTAGCCAGGCCGTTAGCAATCAGCCCCAGCATTTT

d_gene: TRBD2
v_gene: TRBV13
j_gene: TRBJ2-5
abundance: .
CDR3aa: CASSLRVGTSVEETQYF
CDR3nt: TGTGCCAGCAGCTTAAGAGTTGGGACTAGCGTAGAAGAGACCCAGTACTTC

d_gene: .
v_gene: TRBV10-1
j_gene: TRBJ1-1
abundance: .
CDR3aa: CASITSRGNRPEAFF
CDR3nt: TGCGCCAGCATTACCTCCAGGGGAAACCGGCCTGAAGCTTTCTTT

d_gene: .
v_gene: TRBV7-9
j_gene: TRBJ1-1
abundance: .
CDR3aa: CASSLTPQPRNTEAFF
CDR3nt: TGTGCCAGCAGCCTAACCCCCCAACCTCGGAACACTGAAGCTTTCTTT

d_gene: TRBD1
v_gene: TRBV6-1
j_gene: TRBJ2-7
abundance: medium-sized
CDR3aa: CASSDRSTYEQYF
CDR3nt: TGTGCCAGCTCGGACAGGTCCACCTACGAGCAGTACTTC

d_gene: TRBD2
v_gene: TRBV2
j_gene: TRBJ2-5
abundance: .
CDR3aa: CASIPLAGEETQYF
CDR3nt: TGTGCCAGCATCCCCCTAGCGGGAGAAGAGACCCAGTACTTC

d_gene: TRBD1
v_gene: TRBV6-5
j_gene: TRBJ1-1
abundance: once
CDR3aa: CASSWDREEENTEAFF
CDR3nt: TGTGCCAGCAGTTGGGACAGGGAGGAGGAGAACACTGAAGCTTTCTTT